This T cell receptor beta chain is drawn from a study of OX40 agonist ivuxolimab in advanced cancers. In the study overall: Earlier treatment with anti-PD-1, anti-PD-L1 or anti-CTLA-4 was permitted, and 30% to 40% had received some.

CDR3 length: 13 residues. Germline CDR1 is LNHDA and CDR2 is SQIVND (reference sequence). Trimming removed 5 bases at V and 5 bases at J, with 9 bases between. Only in-frame clones appear in the TCRdb table, and some are missing; sequencing was by immunoSEQ multiplex PCR. The table includes fewer than 85,000 clones, 80% to 85% detected once. Sequences were derived from CD4+ or CD8+ T cells sorted from blood, sampled in a trial of the OX40 agonist ivuxolimab. V gene TRBV19 combines with J gene TRBJ1-4; D is ambiguous. This sequence originates from an adult with an advanced solid tumor such as melanoma, head and neck, liver or kidney cancer. CDR3 DNA sequence: TGTGCCAGTAGTCCCCGCCCCAATGAAAAACTGTTTTTT. Its translation: CASSPRPNEKLFF.